This record covers a single T cell receptor beta chain. There is no known antigen for this receptor. Per-nucleotide qualities are absent, and no much larger clonotype sits a single base away. The library was built by means of 5' RACE. This sample was sequenced with an Illumina HiSeq 2500. A second PCR of roughly 6 to 11 cycles was performed with a sample-barcoded 5' primer and a J-beta primer mix. A unique molecular identifier was introduced onto each TCR beta cDNA molecule by a template-switch 5' adaptor carrying 12 random nucleotides. Each sample yielded at least 3 million CDR3-containing paired-end reads. The Mint cDNA synthesis kit, primed by a TRBC-specific oligonucleotide, was used to synthesize first-strand cDNA from all RNA. Following uracil-DNA glycosylase treatment, all cDNA underwent a first 18-cycle PCR with the universal primers M1SS and BC2_uni_R. Processing in the source paper ran as follows. For normalization, 1 million high-quality reads, each with a distinct molecular identifier, were randomly selected from each sample. Reads sharing molecular identifiers were discarded rather than binned into consensus sequences. MiTCR, with a Q25 quality threshold and the strictest error-elimination algorithm, was used for CDR3 identification, clonotype clustering and error correction. A nonparametric unseen species model with Euler transformation was used to estimate a lower bound on total TCR beta diversity. TCRdb took the public reads, trimmed them with fastp at Q25, ran MiXCR for clone calling and kept in-frame beta chains. Each CDR3 protein appears once, grouped with its most common genes and DNA. The V and J calls here are based on TCRdb, not the publication. The sample contains around 690,000 distinct CDR3 sequences, 58% of them found a single time. 30% to 45% of the sample comes from the top ten.

Compared with germline, V lacks 2 bases and J lacks 2 bases; bases without a gene match: 9. Looking up the germline V gene (reference sequence) yields CDR1 SEHNR and CDR2 FQNEAQ. From cysteine to phenylalanine, the CDR3 is 16 amino acids long. The sequence is cut down to CDR3 DNA, 48 bases in frame from base 1. Donors were about 36 systemically healthy Caucasian individuals from Russia aged roughly 6 to 90 years. Each donor gave 8 to 10 milliliters of peripheral blood, drawn into EDTA-treated Vacutainer tubes. Ficoll-Paque density-gradient centrifugation was used to isolate PBMCs, with at least 6.5 million obtained per sample. Trizol reagent was used to extract total RNA from the PBMCs, yielding at least 6 micrograms per sample. Naive CD45RAhigh/CD27high T cell percentages were measured by flow cytometry on a PBMC aliquot from every donor. These data originate in a study of blood T cells in healthy people across ages (dated by TCRdb to between 2014 and 2017). Context from the whole study: In model experiments, template switching captured about one uniquely barcoded TCR beta cDNA molecule for every two T cells. To track age-related changes in TCR beta repertoire diversity, the study relied on deep sequencing normalized with unique cDNA molecular identifiers. Donors were grouped into four age groups: young (average roughly 16 years), middle-aged (about 38), aged (around 66) and long-lived (approximately 75). Donors of different ages were randomly distributed across sequencing lanes to avoid experimental bias. For two donors (one aged 18 to 29 and one aged 80 or older), the study analyzed two additional independent replicas of 1 million unique cDNA reads from the same blood draw.

The investigation overall reported the following: The percentage of naive T cells measured by flow cytometry correlated strongly with observed TCR beta diversity. Total diversity estimates from one million sequenced T cells were considered lower bounds and underestimates. Bulk unsorted PBMC profiling prevented conclusive comparison of naive and antigen-experienced compartments. Observed TCR beta diversity per million T cells fell roughly linearly with age, and a significant reduction was already apparent by age around 39. Because donor CMV infection status was unknown, age-related changes in expanded clonotypes were potentially confounded. Compared with the aged group, more naive CD4+ T cells, fewer expanded clones and increased TCR diversity were shown by the long-lived group, suggesting age selection.

The chain couples TRBV7-9 to TRBJ2-7, with 7 junctional bases fitting TRBD1. The receptor's source is a man in his sixties in good health. Sequencing was done on a sample of blood. In nucleotides, the sequence is TGTGCCAGCAGCTTACTACAGGGGCGAGCACCCTACGAGCAGTACTTC. It translates to CASSLLQGRAPYEQYF.